A selection of T cell receptor beta chains follows, all from one sample in a study of T-cell memory formation after mild COVID-19. TCRdb itself ran the 5' RACE reads through MiXCR, one entry per CDR3 protein. In the table there are about 190,000 distinct CDR3 sequences, around 21% of which are singletons. The sequencing sample was made of PBMCs or a T cell subset sorted from them (not recorded which). The receptor set was obtained from an adult woman who had mild COVID-19 (a few samples of this study predate the infection). Cell type and time point are not known. CDR3s include the opening cysteine and the closing phenylalanine or tryptophan. The D gene is left open where the match is weak. A clone size is listed for some rows: how often the clone was seen (once, few, many), or a class if it is expanded.

V gene,J gene,clone size,D gene,CDR3 DNA,CDR3 protein
TRBV29-1,TRBJ2-7,NA,TRBD2,TGCAGCGTTGAAGGTCCCAGCGGGGGGCTCTACGAGCAGTACTTC,CSVEGPSGGLYEQYF
TRBV9,TRBJ2-7,NA,NA,TGTGCCAGCAGCGTAGGCGGGGCAGGCGAGCAGTACTTC,CASSVGGAGEQYF
TRBV9,TRBJ2-3,few,TRBD1,TGTGCCAGCAGCGTAATCCCCTCGACAGGGCCCACAGATACGCAGTATTTT,CASSVIPSTGPTDTQYF
TRBV7-2,TRBJ2-7,many,TRBD2,TGTGCCAGCAGCTTAGGATTGGGCGGGAGCTACGAGCAGTACTTC,CASSLGLGGSYEQYF
TRBV7-9,TRBJ2-1,once,NA,TGTGCCAGCAGCTTATTCCGGGGAATCGGCGACAATGAGCAGTTCTTC,CASSLFRGIGDNEQFF
TRBV5-1,TRBJ1-1,few,NA,TGCGCCAGCACTGGGGGCGGAAACACTGAAGCTTTCTTT,CASTGGGNTEAFF
TRBV6-1,TRBJ1-1,NA,NA,TGTGCCAGCAGTGGAGAGGGGGACGTTCGGAACACTGAAGCTTTCTTT,CASSGEGDVRNTEAFF
TRBV12-3/TRBV12-4,TRBJ2-3,NA,NA,TGTGCCATTCGTGGTCCGGCAGATACGCAGTATTTT,CAIRGPADTQYF
TRBV5-4,TRBJ1-1,NA,NA,TGTGCCAGCAGCCTGGGGGGGGTGCGTGCTTTCTTT,CASSLGGVRAFF
TRBV4-2,TRBJ1-2,NA,NA,TGTGCCAGCAGCCAAGAGGGGGGCGCGGCGGATGGCTACACCTTC,CASSQEGGAADGYTF
TRBV9,TRBJ2-7,few,TRBD2,TGTGCCAGCAGCGTAGGCGGTAGCGGGGGGGACTCCTACGAGCAGTACTTC,CASSVGGSGGDSYEQYF
TRBV5-1,TRBJ2-7,few,NA,TGCGCCAGCAAGGGGGGAGGGCCCTTGTACTTC,CASKGGGPLYF
TRBV27,TRBJ2-3,few,NA,TGTGCCAGCAGTGCGTACAGGGGGGGTCTCGTGGATACGCAGTATTTT,CASSAYRGGLVDTQYF
TRBV7-8,TRBJ2-1,once,TRBD1,TGTGCCAGCAGCTTAGCCCCTGGTCCGACAGGGAGGCAGTTCTTC,CASSLAPGPTGRQFF
TRBV4-1,TRBJ1-6,NA,NA,TGCGCCAGCAGCCAAGATGCTGGGGGCCCTTCACCCCTCCACTTT,CASSQDAGGPSPLHF
TRBV27,TRBJ1-1,NA,NA,TGTGCCAGCAGTTTACAACAGCCCAACACTGAAGCTTTCTTT,CASSLQQPNTEAFF
TRBV7-9,TRBJ2-7,few,NA,TGTGCCAGCAGCTTAGGTCCGCGCGAAAGCTCCTACGAGCAGTACTTC,CASSLGPRESSYEQYF